These 15 T cell receptor beta chains came from one sample sequenced in a study of T cell repertoires in cytomegalovirus infection. Their cognate antigens are unknown. From the reads, TCRdb called clonotypes with MiXCR, one entry per CDR3 protein. The repertoire holds approximately 300,000 distinct CDR3 sequences, with 25% to 30% as singletons. Sequences were derived from cultured PBMCs, sampled from culture after CMV antigen stimulation. These receptor sequences come from a human donor in good health (CMV status not recorded). Some clones in this sample may be carry-over from other donors' samples.

This clonotype has more than one count but fewer than ten. The rearrangement links TRBV7-4 to TRBJ2-5, with D perhaps TRBD1 (6 bases). CDR3 length equals 16 residues. The germline V gene encodes CDR1 SGHVT and CDR2 SQSDAQ. The V end lost 2 bases, the J end lost 8 bases, and 21 bases lay between the germline ends. The CDR3 nucleotides read TGTGCCAGCAGCTTAATCTCCGGACAGTCCAGAGAAACCCAGTACTTC. The encoded protein is CASSLISGQSRETQYF.

This clonotype was seen a handful of times. The chain couples TRBV28 to TRBJ1-5; D uncertain. V lost 6 bases and J lost 0, with 12 bases in between. This CDR3 is 15 amino acids long. Germline V CDR1 and CDR2: MDHEN, SYDVKM. CDR3 amino acids: CASRSQGNSNQPQHF. The CDR3 DNA follows: TGTGCCAGCAGGTCGCAAGGAAATAGCAATCAGCCCCAGCATTTT.

This clonotype was recorded many times. The chain employs TRBV12-5 and TRBJ1-2; D is undetermined. V was cut by 1 base and J by 2 bases, with 5 bases left in between. This CDR3 comprises 13 residues. Germline V gene sequence: CDR1 LGHNT, CDR2 FRNRAP. CDR3 protein: CASGLGGNYGYTF. CDR3 DNA sequence: TGTGCTAGTGGTTTGGGCGGAAACTATGGCTACACCTTC.

The chain is built from TRBV24-1 and TRBJ2-3, with D perhaps being TRBD1 or TRBD2 (5 bases each). Trimming left V 7 bases short and J 2 bases short, with 9 bases between. This CDR3 is 13 amino acids long. Germline CDR1 KGHDR, CDR2 SFDVKD. The CDR3 nucleotides read TGTGCCACCAGAGGGACCGACACAGATACGCAGTATTTT. Translation gives CATRGTDTDTQYF.

This chain joins TRBV7-2 and TRBJ2-1; D is undetermined. This CDR3 has 13 residues. Germline V gives CDR1 SGHTA, CDR2 FQGNSA. Trimming took off 5 bases at V and 7 bases at J, with 12 bases between the two ends. The CDR3 coding sequence is TGTGCCAGCAGCCCGCCCTCTGGAAATGAGCAGTTCTTC. Residues: CASSPPSGNEQFF.

The chain has TRBV19 and TRBJ1-5; no definite D call. The CDR3 is made up of 15 amino acids. In germline, CDR1 is LNHDA, CDR2 SQIVND (reference sequence). V lost 2 bases and J lost 3, with 11 bases in between. CDR3 bases: TGTGCCAGTAGTATAATGGAGGGCGTCAATCAGCCCCAGCATTTT. It encodes CASSIMEGVNQPQHF.

This clonotype was seen a few times. V gene TRBV28 combines with J gene TRBJ2-7, with D unclear. Germline V gene sequence: CDR1 MDHEN, CDR2 SYDVKM. The CDR3 loop spans 13 amino acids. Trimming shortened V by 3 bases and J by 1 base, and 7 bases separated the two germline ends. The CDR3, as DNA: TGTGCCAGCAGTTTGCAGTCGTCCTACGAGCAGTACTTC. Residues: CASSLQSSYEQYF.

The chain has TRBV29-1 and TRBJ2-1; D remains unclear. The CDR3 covers 10 residues. Trimming cost V 7 bases and J 5 bases, with 6 bases left between them. The germline gives CDR1 SQVTM, CDR2 ANQGSEA. The CDR3: CSGGHNEQFF. For the CDR3, the DNA is TGCAGCGGTGGTCACAATGAGCAGTTCTTC.

V is TRBV20-1 and J is TRBJ2-1; 10 bases map to TRBD2. Germline values: CDR1 DFQATT, CDR2 SNEGSKA (reference sequence). The CDR3 is made up of 17 amino acids. V was pared by 4 bases and J by 0 bases, with 9 bases of the junction left unmatched. The CDR3 reads CSATSGSALSSYNEQFF. CDR3 sequence (DNA): TGCAGTGCTACTAGCGGGAGTGCCCTCAGCTCCTACAATGAGCAGTTCTTC.

The chain links TRBV4-2 to TRBJ1-1, with D uncertain. Trimming shortened V by 0 bases and J by 3 bases, and 11 bases separated the two germline ends. This CDR3 spans 15 amino acids. Germline V gene data show CDR1 as LGHNA and CDR2 as YNFKEQ. CDR3 region: CASSQDGQEDTEAFF. DNA of the CDR3: TGTGCCAGCAGCCAAGATGGGCAGGAGGACACTGAAGCTTTCTTT.

This clonotype turned up a few times. The V and J genes are TRBV28 and TRBJ1-3, with TRBD1 identical over 7 bases. V dropped 5 bases and J dropped 3; count of bases not matched to a gene: 4. The CDR3 is made up of 14 amino acids. Germline CDR1 MDHEN, CDR2 SYDVKM. The CDR3 protein is CASSTTGDGNTIYF. In nucleotides, the CDR3 is TGTGCCAGCAGTACTACAGGGGATGGAAACACCATATATTTT. Full variable domain (outside the CDR3, taken from reference TRBV28 and TRBJ1-3): DVKVTQSSRYLVKRTGEKVFLECVQDMDHENMFWYRQDPGLGLRLIYFSYDVKMKEKGDIPEGYSVSREKKERFSLILESASTNQTSMYLCASSTTGDGNTIYFGEGSWLTVV.

This clonotype has only a few counts. The rearrangement uses TRBV18 and TRBJ1-5; no reliable D call. Germline V gene sequence: CDR1 KGHSH, CDR2 LQKENI. This CDR3 region has 16 residues. V was pared by 3 bases and J by 1 base, with 13 bases between. The CDR3 reads CASSPSSGMSNQPQHF. CDR3 coding DNA: TGTGCCAGCTCACCTTCCAGTGGGATGAGCAATCAGCCCCAGCATTTT.

The J gene is TRBJ1-3, the V gene TRBV7-9, with a possible D match to TRBD1 (6 bases). This CDR3 has 14 residues. Trimming stripped 4 bases from V and 8 bases from J, with 15 bases between. The germline gives CDR1 SEHNR, CDR2 FQNEAQ (reference sequence). The CDR3 here is CASSSTRGSDTIYF. The DNA of the CDR3 is TGTGCCAGCAGCTCAACTAGGGGGTCGGACACCATATATTTT.

This clonotype appeared many times. This chain connects TRBV7-9 to TRBJ2-1, with a possible D match to TRBD1 (6 bases). V lost 5 bases to trimming and J lost 7 bases, with 15 bases between them. This CDR3 contains 14 residues. From germline, CDR1 is SEHNR and CDR2 FQNEAQ (reference sequence). The CDR3 loop reads CASSVILRGNEQFF. The CDR3 DNA reads as TGTGCCAGCAGCGTCATACTTAGGGGGAATGAGCAGTTCTTC. The full variable domain, in which reference TRBV7-9 and TRBJ2-1 provide the parts outside the CDR3, is DTGVSQNPRHKITKRGQNVTFRCDPISEHNRLYWYRQTLGQGPEFLTYFQNEAQLEKSRLLSDRFSAERPKGSFSTLEIQRTEQGDSAMYLCASSVILRGNEQFFGPGTRLTVL.

The rearrangement joins TRBV20-1 to TRBJ2-3; TRBD2 might be the D (5 bases). CDR1 DFQATT and CDR2 SNEGSKA come from the germline V gene (reference sequence). Deletions cut 0 bases from V and 1 base from J, with 11 bases between. The CDR3 runs to 15 residues. The DNA of the CDR3 is TGCAGTGCTAGAGACCGGAGGTTGGGCACAGATACGCAGTATTTT. Translated, it gives CSARDRRLGTDTQYF.